Listed below are T cell receptor beta chains from one sample, sequenced in a study of T cell responses to AZD1222 COVID-19 vaccine. Method: immunoSEQ multiplex PCR; TCRdb's copy keeps in-frame clones and lacks some. This table holds about 73,000 clones, about 90% found once. The sequencing used peripheral blood, collected 28 days after the second AZD1222 dose. These receptors were collected from an adult who received the AZD1222 COVID-19 vaccine. Each CDR3 is given without its conserved first and last residue. Each record gives: V gene, D gene, J gene, CDR3 protein. D genes are given only for firm matches.

V: TRBV5-1
D: NA
J: TRBJ1-2
CDR3: ASRSGGDPGNYGYT

V: TRBV10-3
D: TRBD1
J: TRBJ2-7
CDR3: AISGRQGENEQY

V: TRBV2
D: TRBD1
J: TRBJ2-2
CDR3: ASSGQGDTGELF

V: TRBV5-6
D: TRBD1
J: TRBJ1-3
CDR3: ASSSDRGNTIY

V: TRBV2
D: NA
J: TRBJ1-2
CDR3: ASGTGYGYT

V: TRBV28
D: TRBD1
J: TRBJ2-2
CDR3: ASSSGQGGELF

V: TRBV12-3/TRBV12-4
D: NA
J: TRBJ1-2
CDR3: ASRGGENYGYT

V: TRBV30
D: NA
J: TRBJ1-2
CDR3: AWSQGTYGYT

V: TRBV5-1
D: TRBD1
J: TRBJ1-1
CDR3: ASSLTGGSDTEAF

V: TRBV5-8
D: TRBD1
J: TRBJ1-5
CDR3: ASSFGTGLNQPQH

V: TRBV15
D: NA
J: TRBJ2-3
CDR3: ATSRQPDTQY

V: TRBV28
D: NA
J: TRBJ1-1
CDR3: ASSPDSYRLLNTEAF

V: TRBV10-3
D: TRBD1
J: TRBJ2-7
CDR3: AISATGVSPYEQY

V: TRBV3-1/TRBV3-2
D: NA
J: TRBJ2-5
CDR3: ASSQGSQETQY

V: TRBV7-9
D: NA
J: TRBJ1-4
CDR3: ASSLGDRARGEKLF

V: TRBV5-1
D: NA
J: TRBJ2-2
CDR3: ASSFESGANTGELF

V: TRBV4-3
D: NA
J: TRBJ1-4
CDR3: ASRRGGAMGEKLF

V: TRBV30
D: NA
J: TRBJ1-6
CDR3: AWITKGRGALNNSPLH

V: TRBV3-1/TRBV3-2
D: NA
J: TRBJ2-3
CDR3: ASSQLTGRTDTQY

V: TRBV3-1/TRBV3-2
D: NA
J: TRBJ2-3
CDR3: ASSPALALTDTQY

V: TRBV3-1/TRBV3-2
D: NA
J: TRBJ1-6
CDR3: ASSQASGGNSPLH

V: TRBV7-2
D: NA
J: TRBJ2-7
CDR3: ASSAAYEQY

V: TRBV27
D: NA
J: TRBJ1-6
CDR3: ASSLSRGVGSSSYNSPLH

V: TRBV4-3
D: TRBD1
J: TRBJ2-7
CDR3: ASSHRQGGVYEQY

V: TRBV3-1/TRBV3-2
D: TRBD1
J: TRBJ1-2
CDR3: ASSQERQGDGYT

V: TRBV14
D: NA
J: TRBJ1-6
CDR3: ASSPGQGYTPLH

V: TRBV10-1
D: NA
J: TRBJ2-5
CDR3: ASSGDGTVAEETQY

V: TRBV10-3
D: TRBD1
J: TRBJ1-3
CDR3: AINPGTGFSRTLNTIY

V: TRBV6-2/TRBV6-3
D: TRBD2
J: TRBJ2-2
CDR3: ASSFPLKGGTGELF

V: TRBV9
D: TRBD2
J: TRBJ2-1
CDR3: ASSSGGVSYNEQF

V: TRBV5-6
D: NA
J: TRBJ2-2
CDR3: ASSFRNTGELF

V: TRBV30
D: NA
J: TRBJ1-3
CDR3: AWSAGSRGNTIY

V: TRBV7-9
D: NA
J: TRBJ1-1
CDR3: ASSSARRLEAF

V: TRBV7-2
D: NA
J: TRBJ1-1
CDR3: ASSQDPLNTEAF

V: TRBV19
D: TRBD1
J: TRBJ2-7
CDR3: ASSYGTGPSYEQY

V: TRBV9
D: NA
J: TRBJ2-5
CDR3: ASSVAQERETQY

V: TRBV5-1
D: TRBD1
J: TRBJ1-4
CDR3: ASSSQGGAYEKLF

V: TRBV2
D: TRBD1
J: TRBJ2-7
CDR3: ASRAPVGTAYEQY

V: TRBV27
D: NA
J: TRBJ2-6
CDR3: ASSSSWGANVLT

V: TRBV4-1
D: NA
J: TRBJ2-3
CDR3: ASSQVQRVGTDTQY

V: TRBV4-3
D: TRBD1
J: TRBJ2-7
CDR3: ASSLDRAYEQY

V: TRBV18
D: TRBD2
J: TRBJ2-7
CDR3: ASSPSGGSSYEQY

V: TRBV7-3
D: NA
J: TRBJ1-2
CDR3: ASSLYDGNYGYT

V: TRBV5-6
D: NA
J: TRBJ1-2
CDR3: ASSARTQGLNYGYT

V: TRBV19
D: NA
J: TRBJ1-3
CDR3: ASSIFGGSDTIY

V: TRBV2
D: NA
J: TRBJ2-1
CDR3: ASSADGEQF

V: TRBV10-3
D: NA
J: TRBJ1-1
CDR3: AISSGGSLNTEAF

V: TRBV29-1
D: NA
J: TRBJ1-1
CDR3: SVDSGGGLGTEAF

V: TRBV2
D: NA
J: TRBJ2-7
CDR3: ASSERYWQGSDEQY

V: TRBV24-1
D: NA
J: TRBJ2-7
CDR3: ATSDPETYEQY

V: TRBV7-2
D: TRBD1
J: TRBJ1-6
CDR3: ASRPPGQGARGYH

V: TRBV6-4
D: TRBD1
J: TRBJ1-1
CDR3: ASSGSGTDKESNTEAF